This T cell receptor beta chain was sequenced for a study of blood T cell repertoires in COVID-19. Overall study: Samples taken during acute and convalescent COVID-19 were collected in the United States, Italy and Spain. T cells, B-cell-depleted T cells, or PBMCs provided the cDNA or gDNA that served as material.

Authors' data handling: Nucleated cell number was recorded as an estimate derived from reference gene primer amplification. The protocol was immunoSEQ multiplex PCR, while the TCRdb copy is restricted to in-frame clones and leaves out a portion. D and trimming come from the DNA, and the V and J calls and clone size come from that table. Here the sample spans about 140,000 clones, roughly 80% being singletons. In terms of age and location, participants ranged from roughly 18 to 89 years and lived in about 25 US areas. CDR1 is MGHRA and CDR2 is YSYEKL in the germline V gene. The CDR3 spans 14 residues. The ends lost 4 bases at V and 9 bases at J; junction bases unmatched: 5.

The chain links TRBV4-1 to TRBJ1-6, with 8 bases that match TRBD1. This receptor was taken from a woman aged 40 to 50 who had recovered from COVID-19. The sample comprised PBMCs or T cells enriched from blood (not recorded which). CDR3 DNA: TGCGCCAGCAGCCCCGGGACAGGCCGTTCACCCCTCCACTTT. Translation: CASSPGTGRSPLHF.